The 23 T cell receptor beta chains in this list originate from one sample, sequenced in a study of metastatic and nonmetastatic thyroid tumors. TCRdb re-clonotyped the PCR reads through MiXCR. The sample yields 20,000 to 30,000 clones, approximately 24% seen once. Treatment of any kind had been given to no patient before thyroid surgery. Material: tumor tissue. All receptors derive from a male donor with papillary thyroid cancer or a benign thyroid nodule (not recorded which). Some clones in this sample may be carry-over from other donors' samples.

This clone came up a few times. V gene TRBV6-5 combines with J gene TRBJ1-1; D remains unclear. V was cut by 0 bases and J by 3 bases, with 11 bases left in between. The CDR3 consists of 15 residues. Germline CDR1 MNHEY, CDR2 SVGAGI. Here the CDR3 reads CASSYSGFYDTEAFF. The CDR3 DNA reads TGTGCCAGCAGTTACTCGGGTTTTTATGACACTGAAGCTTTCTTT.

V and J are TRBV7-9 and TRBJ1-1, with 9 bases matching TRBD1. Germline trimming cut 4 bases from V and 6 bases from J; bases unmatched to any gene: 9. Germline CDR1 reads SEHNR; CDR2 reads FQNEAQ (reference sequence). The CDR3 runs to 15 residues. In DNA, the CDR3 is TGTGCCAGCAGCTCCACGACAGGGGGAAACTCTGAAGCTTTCTTT. This translates into CASSSTTGGNSEAFF.

This clone has ten or more counts. The rearrangement links TRBV20-1 to TRBJ2-1; TRBD2 agrees at 8 bases. Per the germline V gene, CDR1 is DFQATT and CDR2 is SNEGSKA (reference sequence). Trimming took 5 bases from V and 9 from J; bases not matched to a gene: 15. This CDR3 is built from 15 residues. The CDR3 protein is CSAPEAGVGGGEQFF. DNA of the CDR3: TGCAGTGCTCCAGAAGCGGGAGTGGGAGGGGGTGAGCAGTTCTTC.

This clone has a count of ten or more. The rearrangement joins TRBV20-1 to TRBJ2-5, with D perhaps assigned TRBD1 or TRBD2 (6 bases each). This CDR3 region has 14 residues. The ends were cut back, 0 bases at V and 5 bases at J, with 13 bases in the middle. CDR1 is DFQATT, CDR2 SNEGSKA, per germline (reference sequence). The CDR3 DNA reads TGCAGTGCTAGAGATCCCGGGGGCGGGGAGACCCAGTACTTC. Translated, it gives CSARDPGGGETQYF.

This clone has a count of ten or more. V usage is TRBV5-1 and J usage is TRBJ2-7; TRBD1 agrees at 11 bases. V was clipped by 4 bases and J by 2 bases; unmatched bases: 11. Germline assignment: CDR1 SGHRS and CDR2 YFSETQ. The CDR3 is 17 residues long. The DNA of the CDR3 is TGCGCCAGCAGCCCTACGGGACAGGGGGTTGTCGCCTACGAGCAGTACTTC. The encoded protein is CASSPTGQGVVAYEQYF.

This clone occurred many times. The same CDR3 arises from other DNA sequences in this sample as well. The chain combines TRBV11-2 with TRBJ2-3; D is undetermined. Germline V CDR1 and CDR2: SGHAT, FQNNGV. V was clipped by 5 bases and J by 9 bases, with 15 bases between them. The CDR3 contains 13 residues. CDR3 bases: TGTGCCAGCAGCCCGAGTGGGCCAGGCACGCAGTATTTT. Protein sequence: CASSPSGPGTQYF.

The chain uses TRBV2 and TRBJ1-4; D is unresolved. Germline V gives CDR1 SNHLY, CDR2 FYNNEI. V was pared by 1 base and J by 2 bases, with 11 bases between. This CDR3 is built from 16 residues. CDR3 DNA sequence: TGTGCCAGCAGTGAAGAAAGGGCTTCGACTAATGAAAAACTGTTTTTT. Protein sequence: CASSEERASTNEKLFF.

The gene calls are TRBV11-3 and TRBJ2-7; a possible D gene is TRBD2 (6 bases). Looked up from germline, CDR1 is SGHNT and CDR2 is YENEEA. The CDR3 runs 13 residues. V lost 5 bases and J lost 3, with 11 bases in between. The CDR3 spells CASSLAGSYEQYF. DNA for the CDR3: TGTGCCAGCAGCCTGGCGGGGAGCTACGAGCAGTACTTC.

This clone has at least ten counts. The chain links TRBV2 to TRBJ1-2; no definite D call. CDR1 SNHLY and CDR2 FYNNEI come from the germline V gene. CDR3 size: 14 residues. V lost 6 bases and J lost 8, with 19 bases in between. The CDR3 sequence is CASSYSEGGWGYTF. As DNA, the CDR3 is TGTGCCAGCAGCTATTCCGAAGGTGGATGGGGCTACACCTTC.

As regards this clone: At one boundary the junction diverges from the germline segment, which might be a read error. This rearrangement joins TRBV11-2 to TRBJ2-3; 8 positions match TRBD2. The germline V gene encodes CDR1 SGHAT and CDR2 FQNNGV. This CDR3 comprises 15 residues. The CDR3 nucleotides are TGTGCCAGCAGCTCGACTAGCGCTCTCACAGATACGCAGTGTTTT. This gives the protein CASSSTSALTDTQCF.

This rearrangement joins TRBV28 to TRBJ1-1; a possible D gene is TRBD1 (5 bases). The CDR3 length is 14 residues. Trimming removed 6 bases at V and 0 bases at J, with 11 bases between. Germline CDR1 is MDHEN and CDR2 is SYDVKM. In nucleotides, the CDR3 is TGTGCCAGCAGCCGTGGGGGGGTGAACACTGAAGCTTTCTTT. Encoded protein: CASSRGGVNTEAFF.

This clone has ten or more counts. V gene TRBV5-1 combines with J gene TRBJ1-1, with D tentatively TRBD1 (6 bases). CDR3 length equals 15 residues. CDR1 SGHRS and CDR2 YFSETQ come from the germline V gene. Between the trimmed V and J ends, which lost 1 base and 1 base, there was a span of 11 bases. The CDR3 protein is CASSLPRQENTEAFF. The CDR3 DNA reads as TGCGCCAGCAGCTTGCCCCGACAGGAGAACACTGAAGCTTTCTTT.

This clone showed up many times. The CDR3: CASSLVSGSETQYF. In DNA form, the CDR3 reads TGTGCCAGCAGCTTAGTTAGCGGGAGTGAGACCCAGTACTTC. J is TRBJ2-5 and V is TRBV7-2, with TRBD2 identical over 9 bases. Trimming cost V 1 base and J 5 bases; bases outside gene matches: 2. CDR1 SGHTA and CDR2 FQGNSA come from the germline V gene. This CDR3 comprises 14 residues. Full variable domain (rest looked up from reference TRBV7-2 and TRBJ2-5): GAGVSQSPSNKVTEKGKDVELRCDPISGHTALYWYRQSLGQGLEFLIYFQGNSAPDKSGLPSDRFSAERTGGSVSTLTIQRTQQEDSAVYLCASSLVSGSETQYFGPGTRLLVL.

This clone was recorded at least ten times. The CDR3 is CASSFRTVGNTIYF. In DNA form, the CDR3 reads TGTGCCAGCAGCTTTCGGACGGTTGGAAACACCATATATTTT. The chain links TRBV7-9 to TRBJ1-3; D not resolved. The CDR3 contains 14 residues. CDR1 and CDR2 from the germline V gene are SEHNR and FQNEAQ (reference sequence). The V end was cut by 3 bases, the J end by 3 bases, with 9 bases between.

This clone was counted many times. J is TRBJ1-5 and V is TRBV18; 9 nucleotides agree with TRBD1. Trimming removed 3 bases from V and 7 bases from J; junction bases left unmatched: 10. Germline assignment: CDR1 KGHSH and CDR2 LQKENI. The CDR3 is 16 residues long. CDR3 in amino acids: CASSPISGTGSQPQHF. For the CDR3, the DNA is TGTGCCAGCTCACCCATATCCGGGACAGGGAGCCAGCCCCAGCATTTT.

This clone was counted at least ten times. The DNA for the CDR3 is TGTGCCAGCAGCAGACAGGGCGTTGGGCCCCAGCATTTT. This encodes CASSRQGVGPQHF. The rearrangement uses TRBV5-6 and TRBJ1-5; 7 nucleotides agree with TRBD1. CDR1 is SGHDT, CDR2 YYEEEE, per germline. V lost 4 bases to trimming and J lost 9 bases; unmatched junction nucleotides: 7. This CDR3 has 13 residues.

This clone was found many times. J is TRBJ2-6 and V is TRBV20-1, with D possibly being TRBD2 (7 bases). CDR3 length: 15 amino acids. Trimming pared 2 bases from V and 4 bases from J, leaving 12 bases between. CDR1 is DFQATT and CDR2 is SNEGSKA in the germline V gene (reference sequence). In DNA, the CDR3 is TGCAGTGCTAGAAGGGGGAGGGAAGGGGCCAACGTCCTGACTTTC. As protein: CSARRGREGANVLTF.

The DNA for the CDR3 is TGCAGTGCTAGAGATGGGCAGGGAGACGGCTACACCTTC. This encodes CSARDGQGDGYTF. V usage is TRBV20-1 and J usage is TRBJ1-2; D possibly corresponds to TRBD1 (5 bases). The ends were cut back, 0 bases at V and 8 bases at J, with 13 bases in the middle. This CDR3 has 13 amino acids. Germline values: CDR1 DFQATT, CDR2 SNEGSKA (reference sequence).

This clone was observed many times. The CDR3 nucleotides are TGCGCCAGCAGCAAAGGGACCCTCGGATCGGACGAGCAGTACTTC. Its protein product is CASSKGTLGSDEQYF. The V call is TRBV5-1, the J call TRBJ2-7, with D possibly called TRBD1 or TRBD2 (5 bases each). V lost 4 bases to trimming and J lost 5 bases, with 19 bases between them. Germline loops: CDR1 SGHRS, CDR2 YFSETQ. CDR3 length: 15 residues.

This chain uses TRBV6-1 with TRBJ2-7; D remains unclear. This CDR3 is built from 14 residues. The germline V gene has CDR1 MNHNS and CDR2 SASEGT. Deletions cut 5 bases from V and 3 bases from J, with 14 bases between. CDR3 in amino acids: CASSLTVPVYEQYF. The CDR3 DNA reads TGTGCCAGCAGTTTGACGGTCCCTGTCTACGAGCAGTACTTC.

This clone was seen many times. The CDR3 sequence: CASSLGRSSYNEQFF. The CDR3 coding sequence is TGCGCCAGCAGCTTGGGCCGGAGCTCCTACAATGAGCAGTTCTTC. V is TRBV4-3 and J is TRBJ2-1; no reliable D call. This CDR3 spans 15 amino acids. CDR1 is LGHNA and CDR2 is YSLEER in the germline V gene. V gave up 5 bases and J gave up 0 bases, with 11 bases separating them.

The genes are TRBV20-1 and TRBJ2-1; D not certain. The germline V gene encodes CDR1 DFQATT and CDR2 SNEGSKA (reference sequence). Trimming pared 6 bases from V and 7 bases from J, leaving 10 bases between. CDR3 length: 11 residues. CDR3 loop: CSAPKRNEQFF. CDR3 bases: TGCAGTGCCCCCAAACGAAATGAGCAGTTCTTC.

This clone came up once. The gene calls are TRBV6-2 or TRBV6-3 and TRBJ2-1, with 8 bases lining up with TRBD2. After removal of 7 bases from V and 0 bases from J, the junction contained 5 bases not matched to a gene. Germline V gene sequence: CDR1 MNHEY, CDR2 SVGEGT. CDR3 length equals 15 residues. The CDR3 sequence: CASKESGSSYNEQFF. CDR3 nucleotides: TGTGCCAGCAAAGAAAGCGGGAGCTCCTACAATGAGCAGTTCTTC.